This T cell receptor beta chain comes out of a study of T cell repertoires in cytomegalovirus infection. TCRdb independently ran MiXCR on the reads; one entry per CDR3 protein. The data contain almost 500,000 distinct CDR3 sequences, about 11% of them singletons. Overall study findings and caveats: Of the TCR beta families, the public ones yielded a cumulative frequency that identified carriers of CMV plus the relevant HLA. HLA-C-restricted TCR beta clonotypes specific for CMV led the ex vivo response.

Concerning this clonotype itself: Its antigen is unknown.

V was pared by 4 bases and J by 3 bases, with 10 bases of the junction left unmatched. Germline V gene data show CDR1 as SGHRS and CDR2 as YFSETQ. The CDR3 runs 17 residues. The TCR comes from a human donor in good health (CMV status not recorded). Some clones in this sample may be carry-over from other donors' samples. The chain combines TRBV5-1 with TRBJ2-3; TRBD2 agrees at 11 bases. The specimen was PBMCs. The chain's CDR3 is CASSGLAGAAGTDTQYF. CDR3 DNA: TGCGCCAGCAGCGGACTAGCGGGTGCAGCGGGGACAGATACGCAGTATTTT.